This note documents a single T cell receptor beta chain sequence. Using immunoSEQ multiplex PCR, the repertoire was profiled, and TCRdb retains in-frame clones only, with some absent. The table has approximately 46,000 clones, around 75% seen once; the top ten hold around 64%. The sample is drawn from a study of blood T cell repertoires in COVID-19. This CDR3 spans 16 amino acids. Looked up from germline, CDR1 is LNHDA and CDR2 is SQIVND (reference sequence). V was clipped by 3 bases and J by 2 bases; unmatched bases: 4. This receptor was obtained from a man at least 80 years old with acute or convalescent COVID-19. The material sequenced was peripheral blood. This chain uses TRBV19 with TRBJ2-1; 10 nucleotides line up with TRBD2. The CDR3 DNA sequence: TGTGCCAGTAGTATTCCCCTAGCGGGAGCCTACAATGAGCAGTTCTTC. This translates into CASSIPLAGAYNEQFF.